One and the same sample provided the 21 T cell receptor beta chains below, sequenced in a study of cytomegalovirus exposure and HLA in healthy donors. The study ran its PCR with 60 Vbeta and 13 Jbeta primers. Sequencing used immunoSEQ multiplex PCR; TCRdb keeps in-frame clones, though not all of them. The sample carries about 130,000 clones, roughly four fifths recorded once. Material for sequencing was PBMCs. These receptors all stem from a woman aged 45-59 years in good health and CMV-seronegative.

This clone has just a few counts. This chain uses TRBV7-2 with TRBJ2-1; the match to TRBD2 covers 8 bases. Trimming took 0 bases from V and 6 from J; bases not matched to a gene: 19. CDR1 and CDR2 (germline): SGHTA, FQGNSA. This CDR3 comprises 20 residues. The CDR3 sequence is CASSLAFPGLLAGGRNEQFF. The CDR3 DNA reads TGTGCCAGCAGCTTAGCGTTTCCGGGACTACTCGCGGGAGGTCGCAATGAGCAGTTCTTC. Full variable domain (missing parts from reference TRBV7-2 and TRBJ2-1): GAGVSQSPSNKVTEKGKDVELRCDPISGHTALYWYRQSLGQGLEFLIYFQGNSAPDKSGLPSDRFSAERTGGSVSTLTIQRTQQEDSAVYLCASSLAFPGLLAGGRNEQFFGPGTRLTVL.

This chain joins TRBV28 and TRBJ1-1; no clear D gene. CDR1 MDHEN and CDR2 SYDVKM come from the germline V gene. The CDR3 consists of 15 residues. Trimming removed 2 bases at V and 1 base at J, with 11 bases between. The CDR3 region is CASSLAREANTEAFF. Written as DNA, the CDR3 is TGTGCCAGCAGTTTAGCCCGGGAAGCGAACACTGAAGCTTTCTTT.

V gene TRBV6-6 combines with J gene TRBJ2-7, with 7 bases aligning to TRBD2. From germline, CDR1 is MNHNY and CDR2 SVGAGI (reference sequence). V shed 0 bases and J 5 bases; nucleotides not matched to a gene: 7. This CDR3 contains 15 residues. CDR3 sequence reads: CASSYSNAGDHEQYF. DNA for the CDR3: TGTGCCAGCAGTTACTCGAACGCGGGAGACCACGAGCAGTACTTC.

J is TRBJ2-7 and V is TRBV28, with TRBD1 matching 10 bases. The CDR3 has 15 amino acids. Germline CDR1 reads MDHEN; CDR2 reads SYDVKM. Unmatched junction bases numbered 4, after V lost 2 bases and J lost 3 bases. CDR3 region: CASSLQGQGLYEQYF. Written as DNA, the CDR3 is TGTGCCAGCAGTTTACAGGGACAGGGGCTCTACGAGCAGTACTTC.

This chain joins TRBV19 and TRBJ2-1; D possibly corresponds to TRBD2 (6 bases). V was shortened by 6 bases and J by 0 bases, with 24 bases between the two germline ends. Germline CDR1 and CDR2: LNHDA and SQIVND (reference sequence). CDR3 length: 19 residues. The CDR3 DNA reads TGTGCCAGTAGCCCTTCCCGGCGGGCCTGGGAGGCCTCCTACAATGAGCAGTTCTTC. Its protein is CASSPSRRAWEASYNEQFF.

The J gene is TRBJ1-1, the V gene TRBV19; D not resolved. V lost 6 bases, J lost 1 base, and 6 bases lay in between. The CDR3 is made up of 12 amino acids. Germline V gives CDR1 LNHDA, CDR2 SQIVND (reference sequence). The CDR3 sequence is CASRLRNTEAFF. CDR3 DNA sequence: TGTGCCAGTAGACTGAGGAACACTGAAGCTTTCTTT.

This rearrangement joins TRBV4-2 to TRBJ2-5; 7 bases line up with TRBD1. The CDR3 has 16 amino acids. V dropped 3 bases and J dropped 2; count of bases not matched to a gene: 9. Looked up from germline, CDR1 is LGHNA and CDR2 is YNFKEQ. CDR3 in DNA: TGTGCCAGCAGCCACGCCGGACAGGAGAGACAAGAGACCCAGTACTTC. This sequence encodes CASSHAGQERQETQYF.

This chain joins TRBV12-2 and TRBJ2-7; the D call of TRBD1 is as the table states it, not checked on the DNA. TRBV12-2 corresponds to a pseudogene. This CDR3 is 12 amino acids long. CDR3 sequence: CASRSDIPEQYV. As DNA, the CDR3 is TGTGCAAGTCGCTCGGACATCCCCGAGCAGTACGTC.

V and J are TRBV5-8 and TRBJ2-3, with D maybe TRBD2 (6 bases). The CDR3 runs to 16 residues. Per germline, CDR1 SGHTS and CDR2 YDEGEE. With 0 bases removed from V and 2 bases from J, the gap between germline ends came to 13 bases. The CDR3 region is CASSLAPREYTDTQYF. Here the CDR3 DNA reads TGTGCCAGCAGCTTGGCCCCACGGGAGTACACAGATACGCAGTATTTT.

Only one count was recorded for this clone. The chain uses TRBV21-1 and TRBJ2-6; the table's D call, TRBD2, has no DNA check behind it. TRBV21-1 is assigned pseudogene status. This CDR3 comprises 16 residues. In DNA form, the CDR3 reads TGTGCCAGCAGCGTCCTTTCGGTTTCGGGGGCCAACGTCCTGACTTTC. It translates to CASSVLSVSGANVLTF.

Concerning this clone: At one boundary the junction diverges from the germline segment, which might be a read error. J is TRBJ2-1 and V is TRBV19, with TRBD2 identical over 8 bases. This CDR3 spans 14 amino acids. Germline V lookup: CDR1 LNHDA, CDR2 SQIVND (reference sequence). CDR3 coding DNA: TGTGCCAGTAGTATAGGTGGGACTAGGGGTCCCAAGATCTTC. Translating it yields CASSIGGTRGPKIF.

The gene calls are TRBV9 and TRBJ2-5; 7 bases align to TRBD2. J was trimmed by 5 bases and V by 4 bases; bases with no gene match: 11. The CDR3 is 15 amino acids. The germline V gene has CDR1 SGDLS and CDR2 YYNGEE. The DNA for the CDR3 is TGTGCCAGCAGCAATTCCGCACTAGCGAGGGAGACCCAGTACTTC. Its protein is CASSNSALARETQYF.

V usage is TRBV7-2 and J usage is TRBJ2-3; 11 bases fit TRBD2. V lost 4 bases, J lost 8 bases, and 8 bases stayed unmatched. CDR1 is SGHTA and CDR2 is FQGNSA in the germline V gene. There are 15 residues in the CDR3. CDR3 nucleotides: TGTGCCAGCAGCTCGGGACTAGCGGACCCTGGTACGCAGTATTTT. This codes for CASSSGLADPGTQYF.

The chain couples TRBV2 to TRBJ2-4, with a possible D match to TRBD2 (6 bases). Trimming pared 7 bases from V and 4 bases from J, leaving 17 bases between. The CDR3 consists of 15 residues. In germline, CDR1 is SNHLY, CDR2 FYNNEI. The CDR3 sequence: CASNRGVGGKNIQYF. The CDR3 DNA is TGTGCCAGCAATAGGGGAGTGGGAGGAAAAAACATTCAGTACTTC.

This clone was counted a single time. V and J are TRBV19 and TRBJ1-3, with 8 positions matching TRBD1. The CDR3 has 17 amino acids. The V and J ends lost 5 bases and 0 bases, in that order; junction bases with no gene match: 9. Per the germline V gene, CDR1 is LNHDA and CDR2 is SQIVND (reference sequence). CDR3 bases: TGTGCCAGTAGTCCCCGGGACAGGAGGGTCTCTGGAAACACCATATATTTT. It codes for CASSPRDRRVSGNTIYF.

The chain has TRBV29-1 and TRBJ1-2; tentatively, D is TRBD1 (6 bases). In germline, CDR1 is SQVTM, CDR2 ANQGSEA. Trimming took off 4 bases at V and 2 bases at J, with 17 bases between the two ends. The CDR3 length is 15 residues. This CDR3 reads CSVGPFFTGNYGYTF. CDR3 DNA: TGCAGCGTTGGCCCTTTTTTTACAGGGAACTATGGCTACACCTTC.

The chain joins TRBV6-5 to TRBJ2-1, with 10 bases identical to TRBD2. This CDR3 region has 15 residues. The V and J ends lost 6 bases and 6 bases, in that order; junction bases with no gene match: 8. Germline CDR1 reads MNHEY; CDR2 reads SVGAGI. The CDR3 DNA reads TGTGCCAGCAGCCCCAGCGGGAGGGCCGCCAATGAGCAGTTCTTC. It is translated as CASSPSGRAANEQFF.

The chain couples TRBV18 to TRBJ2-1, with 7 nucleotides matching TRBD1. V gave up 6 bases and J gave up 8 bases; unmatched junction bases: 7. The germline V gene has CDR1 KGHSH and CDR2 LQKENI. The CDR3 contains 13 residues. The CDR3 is CASSLRQGDEQFF. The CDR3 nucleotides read TGTGCCAGCTCGCTAAGACAGGGCGATGAGCAGTTCTTC.

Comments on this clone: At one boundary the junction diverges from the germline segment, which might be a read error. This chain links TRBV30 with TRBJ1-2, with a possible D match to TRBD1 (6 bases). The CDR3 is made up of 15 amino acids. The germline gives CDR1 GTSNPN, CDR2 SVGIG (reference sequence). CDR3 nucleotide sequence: TGTGCCTGGAGTGTCTCCGGACCGGGGGGCGCGGGCTACCCCTTC. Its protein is CAWSVSGPGGAGYPF. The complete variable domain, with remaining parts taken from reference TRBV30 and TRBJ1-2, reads SQTIHQWPATLVQPVGSPLSLECTVEGTSNPNLYWYRQAAGRGLQLLFYSVGIGQISSEVPQNLSASRPQDRQFILSSKKLLLSDSGFYLCAWSVSGPGGAGYPFGSGTRLTVV.

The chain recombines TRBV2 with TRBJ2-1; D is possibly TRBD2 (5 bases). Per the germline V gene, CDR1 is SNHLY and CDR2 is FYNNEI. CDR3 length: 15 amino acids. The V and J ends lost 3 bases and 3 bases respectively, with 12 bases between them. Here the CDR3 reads CASSERRSDYNEQFF. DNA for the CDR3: TGTGCCAGCAGTGAGCGGAGGAGCGACTACAATGAGCAGTTCTTC.

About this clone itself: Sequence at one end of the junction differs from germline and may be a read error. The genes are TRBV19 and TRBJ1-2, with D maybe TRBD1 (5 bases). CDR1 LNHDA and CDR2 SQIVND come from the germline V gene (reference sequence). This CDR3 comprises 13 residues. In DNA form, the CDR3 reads TGTGCCAGTAGCCCCCAAGGGGCATATGGCTACCCCTTC. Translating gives CASSPQGAYGYPF.